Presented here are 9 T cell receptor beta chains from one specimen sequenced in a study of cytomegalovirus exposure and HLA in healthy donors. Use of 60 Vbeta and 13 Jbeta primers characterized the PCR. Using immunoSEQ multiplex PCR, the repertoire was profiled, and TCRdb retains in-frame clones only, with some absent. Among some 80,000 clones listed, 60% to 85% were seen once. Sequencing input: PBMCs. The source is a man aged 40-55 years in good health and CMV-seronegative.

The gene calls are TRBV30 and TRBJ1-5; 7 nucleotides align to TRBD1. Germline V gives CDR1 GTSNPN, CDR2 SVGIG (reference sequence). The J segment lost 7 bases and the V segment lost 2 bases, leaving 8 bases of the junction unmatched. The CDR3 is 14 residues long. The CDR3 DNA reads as TGTGCCTGGAGTACCCTTACAGGGGCACAGCCCCAGCATTTT. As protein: CAWSTLTGAQPQHF.

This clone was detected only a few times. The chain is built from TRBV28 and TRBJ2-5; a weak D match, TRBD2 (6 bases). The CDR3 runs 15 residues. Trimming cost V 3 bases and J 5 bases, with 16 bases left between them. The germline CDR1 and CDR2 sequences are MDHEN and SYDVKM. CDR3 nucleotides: TGTGCCAGCAGTTTTGGGCAGGGTGGGGGGGAGACCCAGTACTTC. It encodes CASSFGQGGGETQYF.

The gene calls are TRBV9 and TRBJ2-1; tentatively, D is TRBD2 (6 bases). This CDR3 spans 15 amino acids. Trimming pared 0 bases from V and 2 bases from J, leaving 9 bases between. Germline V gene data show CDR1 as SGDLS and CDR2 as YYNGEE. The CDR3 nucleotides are TGTGCCAGCAGCGTAGCGGGAGTCACCTACAATGAGCAGTTCTTC. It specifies CASSVAGVTYNEQFF. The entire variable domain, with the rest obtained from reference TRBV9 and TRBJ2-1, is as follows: DSGVTQTPKHLITATGQRVTLRCSPRSGDLSVYWYQQSLDQGLQFLIQYYNGEERAKGNILERFSAQQFPDLHSELNLSSLELGDSALYFCASSVAGVTYNEQFFGPGTRLTVL.

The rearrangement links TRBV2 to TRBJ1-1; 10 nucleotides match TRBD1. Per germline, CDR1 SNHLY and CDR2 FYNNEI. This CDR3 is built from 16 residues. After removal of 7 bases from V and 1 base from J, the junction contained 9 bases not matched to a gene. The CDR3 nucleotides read TGTGCCAGCAATCGAGACAGGGGGCAGAGGAACACTGAAGCTTTCTTT. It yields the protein CASNRDRGQRNTEAFF.

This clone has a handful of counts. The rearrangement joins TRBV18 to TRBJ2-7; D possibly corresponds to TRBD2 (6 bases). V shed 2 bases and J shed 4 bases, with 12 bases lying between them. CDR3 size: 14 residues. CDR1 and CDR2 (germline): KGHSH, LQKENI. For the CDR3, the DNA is TGTGCCAGCTCACCAAAAATGGAGGGATACGAGCAGTACTTC. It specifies CASSPKMEGYEQYF.

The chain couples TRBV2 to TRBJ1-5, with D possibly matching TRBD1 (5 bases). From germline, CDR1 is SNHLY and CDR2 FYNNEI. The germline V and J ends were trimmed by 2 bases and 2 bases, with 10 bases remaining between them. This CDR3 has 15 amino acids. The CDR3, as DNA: TGTGCCAGCAGTGAAAGTCAGGGTGGCAATCAGCCCCAGCATTTT. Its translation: CASSESQGGNQPQHF.

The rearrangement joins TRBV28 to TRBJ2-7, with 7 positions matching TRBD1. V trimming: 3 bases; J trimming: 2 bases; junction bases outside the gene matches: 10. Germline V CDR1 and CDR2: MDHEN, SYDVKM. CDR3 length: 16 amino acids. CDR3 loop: CASSFYGQVETYEQYF. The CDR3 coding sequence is TGTGCCAGCAGTTTTTATGGACAGGTGGAAACCTACGAGCAGTACTTC.

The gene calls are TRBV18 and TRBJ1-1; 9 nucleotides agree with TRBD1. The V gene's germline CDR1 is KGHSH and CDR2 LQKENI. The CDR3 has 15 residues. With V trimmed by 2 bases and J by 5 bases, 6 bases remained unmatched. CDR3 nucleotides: TGTGCCAGCTCACCAACCGGGACAGGGTTGACTGAAGCTTTCTTT. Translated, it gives CASSPTGTGLTEAFF.

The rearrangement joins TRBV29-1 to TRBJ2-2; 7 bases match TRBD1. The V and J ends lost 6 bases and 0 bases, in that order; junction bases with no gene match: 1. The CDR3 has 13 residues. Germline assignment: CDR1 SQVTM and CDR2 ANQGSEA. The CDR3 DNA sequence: TGCAGCGTGGACAGGACGAACACCGGGGAGCTGTTTTTT. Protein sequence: CSVDRTNTGELFF.